Shown below are 24 T cell receptor beta chains from a single sample sequenced in a study of cytotoxic CD8 clonotypes in ibrutinib-treated CLL. Libraries were prepared by immunoSEQ multiplex PCR; TCRdb keeps only in-frame clonotypes and omits some of them. The sample has around 140,000 clones, 80% to 90% seen once; the top ten hold around 2%. The sequencing here drew on PBMCs, taken after 24 months of ibrutinib treatment. These receptors all stem from a human donor with chronic lymphocytic leukemia.

This clone was found once. The rearrangement links TRBV5-5 to TRBJ1-5; TRBD1 agrees at 8 bases. J was trimmed by 0 bases and V by 4 bases; bases with no gene match: 9. The length of the CDR3 is 17 residues. Germline loops: CDR1 SGHKS, CDR2 YYEKEE (reference sequence). The CDR3 spells CASSPYGQGDSNQPQHF. In DNA, the CDR3 is TGTGCCAGCAGCCCATACGGACAGGGTGATAGCAATCAGCCCCAGCATTTT.

As DNA, the CDR3 is TGTGCCAGCCAATCGCCCCCTTCGGAGGCCTATGGCTACACCTTC. It codes for CASQSPPSEAYGYTF. The chain employs TRBV6-1 and TRBJ1-2; the D is unclear. Germline V CDR1 and CDR2: MNHNS, SASEGT. Deletions cut 8 bases from V and 4 bases from J, with 20 bases between. The CDR3 covers 15 residues.

V usage is TRBV6-5 and J usage is TRBJ2-3; tentatively, D is TRBD1 or TRBD2 (5 bases each). The length of the CDR3 is 15 residues. Trimming left V 0 bases short and J 7 bases short, with 14 bases between. From germline, CDR1 is MNHEY and CDR2 SVGAGI. The CDR3 loop reads CASSYSPMGPNTQYF. In DNA form, the CDR3 reads TGTGCCAGCAGTTACTCGCCCATGGGACCAAATACGCAGTATTTT.

V and J are TRBV7-2 and TRBJ2-7; 7 bases are a match to TRBD2. CDR3 length equals 17 residues. Germline-derived CDR1 and CDR2 are SGHTA and FQGNSA. V shed 5 bases and J 4 bases; nucleotides not matched to a gene: 17. This chain's CDR3 is CASSKRWGGTTDYEQYF. In DNA, the CDR3 is TGTGCCAGCAGCAAGCGGTGGGGCGGGACTACCGATTACGAGCAGTACTTC.

This clone was detected only a few times. J is TRBJ1-1 and V is TRBV5-6; 8 bases are shared with TRBD1. Germline assignment: CDR1 SGHDT and CDR2 YYEEEE. V shed 1 base and J 7 bases; nucleotides not matched to a gene: 3. CDR3 size: 13 residues. CDR3 nucleotides: TGTGCCAGCAGCTTGCAGGGGGCCGGTGAAGCTTTCTTT. As protein: CASSLQGAGEAFF.

The chain is built from TRBV6-1 and TRBJ2-7; D is tentatively TRBD1 or TRBD2 (5 bases each). The CDR3 runs to 12 residues. V was trimmed by 8 bases and J by 7 bases, leaving 15 bases between them. Germline V gene sequence: CDR1 MNHNS, CDR2 SASEGT. CDR3 amino acids: CASAFSGREQYF. The CDR3 nucleotides are TGTGCCAGCGCTTTTTCGGGGCGGGAGCAGTACTTC.

This clone was seen just once. This chain joins TRBV2 and TRBJ1-2; TRBD1 is a possible D gene (5 bases). Germline values: CDR1 SNHLY, CDR2 FYNNEI. The germline V and J ends were trimmed by 6 bases and 7 bases, with 15 bases remaining between them. CDR3 size: 13 residues. The CDR3 loop is CASSDDSKTGYTF. CDR3 bases: TGTGCCAGCAGCGACGACAGTAAGACTGGCTACACCTTC.

The chain combines TRBV5-4 with TRBJ2-2, with D possibly matching TRBD2 (6 bases). The V and J ends lost 5 bases and 5 bases respectively, with 16 bases between them. The V gene's germline CDR1 is SGHNT and CDR2 YYREEE (reference sequence). The CDR3 runs 15 residues. CDR3 in DNA: TGTGCCAGCAGACCCCGCGGGGCAGGTACCGGGGAGCTGTTTTTT. This encodes CASRPRGAGTGELFF.

The chain links TRBV2 to TRBJ1-6; tentative D call: TRBD1 (5 bases). Trimming stripped 5 bases from V and 10 bases from J, with 9 bases between. Germline assignment: CDR1 SNHLY and CDR2 FYNNEI. This CDR3 spans 12 amino acids. The DNA of the CDR3 is TGTGCCAGCAGTCCCGGGGCATCACCCCTCCACTTT. It translates to CASSPGASPLHF.

The chain recombines TRBV7-9 with TRBJ2-6; D call uncertain. Germline CDR1 is SEHNR and CDR2 is FQNEAQ (reference sequence). The CDR3 extends over 17 amino acids. V lost 2 bases and J 0 bases, leaving 11 bases between the germline ends. The CDR3 DNA follows: TGTGCCAGCAGCTTAAATCCGGTCCACTCTGGGGCCAACGTCCTGACTTTC. It codes for CASSLNPVHSGANVLTF. Full variable domain (outside the CDR3, taken from reference TRBV7-9 and TRBJ2-6): DTGVSQNPRHKITKRGQNVTFRCDPISEHNRLYWYRQTLGQGPEFLTYFQNEAQLEKSRLLSDRFSAERPKGSFSTLEIQRTEQGDSAMYLCASSLNPVHSGANVLTFGAGSRLTVL.

This clone has a single count. The V gene is TRBV29-1, the J gene TRBJ2-7, with a weak D call TRBD2 (5 bases). CDR3 length equals 14 residues. Germline CDR1 is SQVTM and CDR2 is ANQGSEA. With 2 bases removed from V and 1 base from J, the gap between germline ends came to 12 bases. The CDR3 loop is CSVESLGESYEQYF. CDR3 DNA: TGCAGCGTTGAAAGCCTTGGGGAGTCCTACGAGCAGTACTTC.

This clone was counted a few times. The chain links TRBV7-2 to TRBJ1-5, with 9 bases fitting TRBD1. Trimming removed 5 bases from V and 6 bases from J; junction bases left unmatched: 8. Germline-derived CDR1 and CDR2 are SGHTA and FQGNSA. The CDR3 is 15 residues long. CDR3 loop: CASSRTGGKSQPQHF. The CDR3 coding sequence is TGTGCCAGCAGCCGTACAGGGGGCAAGAGTCAGCCCCAGCATTTT.

This chain uses TRBV5-6 with TRBJ2-7; D is unclear. V dropped 0 bases and J dropped 5 bases, with 12 bases sitting between them. This CDR3 region has 14 residues. CDR1 is SGHDT and CDR2 is YYEEEE in the germline V gene. The CDR3 DNA reads TGTGCCAGCAGCTTGGGACAACTGCCAAACGAGCAGTACTTC. Protein sequence: CASSLGQLPNEQYF.

This chain connects TRBV9 to TRBJ1-2, with TRBD1 matching 8 bases. This CDR3 has 16 amino acids. CDR1 and CDR2 from the germline V gene are SGDLS and YYNGEE. J was trimmed by 2 bases and V by 3 bases; bases with no gene match: 9. CDR3 sequence (DNA): TGTGCCAGCAGCGCCCGACAGGGGAGTGACAACTATGGCTACACCTTC. This codes for CASSARQGSDNYGYTF.

This clone showed up just a few times. The J gene is TRBJ1-2, the V gene TRBV28, with D unresolved. The length of the CDR3 is 15 residues. The germline CDR1 and CDR2 sequences are MDHEN and SYDVKM. Trimming took off 2 bases at V and 7 bases at J, with 17 bases between the two ends. CDR3 DNA sequence: TGTGCCAGCAGTTTACAGAATGTAAGGGAGGGTGGCTACACCTTC. Translating gives CASSLQNVREGGYTF.

The J gene is TRBJ1-3, the V gene TRBV7-2; a possible D gene is TRBD1 (6 bases). V was cut by 5 bases and J by 4 bases, with 18 bases left in between. CDR3 length equals 16 residues. From germline, CDR1 is SGHTA and CDR2 FQGNSA. CDR3 in amino acids: CASSRSVGARGNTIYF. Written as DNA, the CDR3 is TGTGCCAGCAGCCGCTCCGTGGGGGCGAGGGGAAACACCATATATTTT.

As concerns this clone: Other DNA sequences in the sample encode the same CDR3. CDR3 in DNA: TGTGCCAGCAGCTTTCGACTAGCGGGTGGGGCAGATACGCAGTATTTT. It is translated as CASSFRLAGGADTQYF. The chain joins TRBV7-3 to TRBJ2-3, with 10 nucleotides matching TRBD2. The CDR3 spans 16 residues. With 3 bases clipped from V and 4 bases from J, the junction kept 7 bases outside the gene matches. Germline-derived CDR1 and CDR2 are SGHTA and FQGTGA.

This clone was found once. The chain is built from TRBV4-1 and TRBJ2-1; tentatively, D is TRBD2 (6 bases). The CDR3 runs 15 residues. Germline V gene lookup returns CDR1 MGHRA and CDR2 YSYEKL. Trimming left V 1 base short and J 2 bases short, with 9 bases between. CDR3 coding DNA: TGCGCCAGCAGCCAAGGTAGCGGTCCCTACAATGAGCAGTTCTTC. Amino acids: CASSQGSGPYNEQFF.

The genes are TRBV29-1 and TRBJ1-5; D is uncertain. Germline assignment: CDR1 SQVTM and CDR2 ANQGSEA. Trimming took 1 base from V and 2 from J, leaving 9 bases between them. The CDR3 has 14 amino acids. CDR3 loop: CSVEVDGGNQPQHF. In DNA, the CDR3 is TGCAGCGTTGAAGTGGACGGGGGCAATCAGCCCCAGCATTTT.

V gene TRBV2 combines with J gene TRBJ1-2; 9 bases match TRBD1. Germline trimming cut 5 bases from V and 4 bases from J; bases unmatched to any gene: 8. The germline V gene encodes CDR1 SNHLY and CDR2 FYNNEI. This CDR3 spans 15 amino acids. Here the CDR3 reads CASSTGQGKGYGYTF. The CDR3 DNA sequence: TGTGCCAGCAGTACGGGACAGGGCAAGGGCTATGGCTACACCTTC.

This clone turned up a few times. The V and J genes are TRBV7-2 and TRBJ1-1, with D tentatively TRBD1 (5 bases). V was pared by 2 bases and J by 4 bases, with 11 bases between. This CDR3 comprises 14 residues. Germline V gene data show CDR1 as SGHTA and CDR2 as FQGNSA. The CDR3 coding sequence is TGTGCCAGCAGCTTAAACCTCGGGGGCACTGAAGCTTTCTTT. Translating gives CASSLNLGGTEAFF. Complete variable domain (other parts from reference TRBV7-2 and TRBJ1-1): GAGVSQSPSNKVTEKGKDVELRCDPISGHTALYWYRQSLGQGLEFLIYFQGNSAPDKSGLPSDRFSAERTGGSVSTLTIQRTQQEDSAVYLCASSLNLGGTEAFFGQGTRLTVV.

This chain joins TRBV11-3 and TRBJ2-1; D possibly corresponds to TRBD2 (7 bases). Deletions cut 5 bases from V and 12 bases from J, with 20 bases between. Germline V lookup: CDR1 SGHNT, CDR2 YENEEA. The CDR3 runs 14 residues. The CDR3 here is CASSPGLNSRGQFF. CDR3 nucleotide sequence: TGTGCCAGCAGCCCGGGACTAAACTCCAGGGGGCAGTTCTTC.

This clone was detected only once. The rearrangement uses TRBV29-1 and TRBJ1-3; D gene ambiguous. V lost 5 bases to trimming and J lost 0 bases, with 8 bases between them. Germline V CDR1 and CDR2: SQVTM, ANQGSEA. CDR3 length: 13 residues. In DNA form, the CDR3 reads TGCAGCGTTTCCGGAGGCTCTGGAAACACCATATATTTT. Translation: CSVSGGSGNTIYF.

This clone showed up just once. Mismatch with germline at one junction end may stem from a read error. This rearrangement joins TRBV28 to TRBJ1-4, with TRBD1 as a possible D gene (6 bases). Per the germline V gene, CDR1 is MDHEN and CDR2 is SYDVKM. CDR3 size: 14 residues. The CDR3 DNA reads as TGTGCCAGCAGTCCGGGACACGGGAATGGAAAACTGTTTTTT. Its protein is CASSPGHGNGKLFF.